What follows are 9 T cell receptor beta chains derived from one specimen sequenced in a study of T-cell reconstitution after alpha-beta-depleted transplantation in children. During its preparation, the TCRbeta library received unique molecular identifiers. TCRdb analysed the PCR reads with MiXCR anew, one entry per CDR3 protein. The sample shows approximately 250,000 distinct CDR3 sequences, 25% of them seen only once. Here the sequenced sample was PBMCs, taken before TCRalphabeta/CD19-depleted stem cell transplant. All receptors come from a girl aged 2-10 years with Fanconi anemia, due to receive a stem cell transplant.

This clonotype was picked up many times. The genes are TRBV5-1 and TRBJ2-7; TRBD1 matches 8 bases. The V gene's germline CDR1 is SGHRS and CDR2 YFSETQ. The CDR3 sequence is 13 residues long. The trim removed 3 bases at V and 5 bases at J, leaving 4 bases unmatched. CDR3 residues: CASSYTGGHEQYF. The CDR3 DNA reads TGCGCCAGCAGCTACACAGGGGGTCACGAGCAGTACTTC.

This clonotype was detected many times. The chain couples TRBV7-2 to TRBJ2-7, with a possible D match to TRBD1 (5 bases). V lost 3 bases and J lost 1, with 13 bases in between. CDR1 and CDR2 (germline): SGHTA, FQGNSA. CDR3 length equals 15 residues. CDR3 sequence: CASSLVGASSYEQYF. For the CDR3, the DNA is TGTGCCAGCAGCTTGGTTGGGGCGTCATCCTACGAGCAGTACTTC.

This clonotype appeared many times. This rearrangement joins TRBV20-1 to TRBJ2-5; D is ambiguous. The CDR3 consists of 11 residues. Trimming pared 3 bases from V and 3 bases from J, leaving 5 bases between. The germline gives CDR1 DFQATT, CDR2 SNEGSKA (reference sequence). CDR3 residues: CSASPKETQYF. For the CDR3, the DNA is TGCAGTGCTAGCCCTAAAGAGACCCAGTACTTC.

The V gene is TRBV28, the J gene TRBJ2-5; 8 nucleotides match TRBD1. This CDR3 comprises 14 residues. Germline assignment: CDR1 MDHEN and CDR2 SYDVKM. The trim removed 6 bases at V and 5 bases at J, leaving 8 bases unmatched. The CDR3 loop is CASRGMDRAETQYF. Here the CDR3 DNA reads TGTGCCAGCAGGGGAATGGACAGGGCGGAGACCCAGTACTTC.

This clonotype occurred many times. This chain connects TRBV11-2 to TRBJ2-2, with unresolved D. The CDR3 consists of 11 residues. The germline V gene has CDR1 SGHAT and CDR2 FQNNGV. The V end lost 2 bases, the J end lost 10 bases, and 5 bases lay between the germline ends. The CDR3 DNA sequence: TGTGCCAGCAGCTTATATGAGGAGCTGTTTTTT. This encodes CASSLYEELFF.

This chain uses TRBV6-6 with TRBJ2-7; D ambiguous. Trimming took off 2 bases at V and 5 bases at J, with 10 bases between the two ends. Germline V gives CDR1 MNHNY, CDR2 SVGAGI (reference sequence). The CDR3 runs 13 residues. The CDR3 reads CASSYGQFDEQYF. The CDR3, as DNA: TGTGCCAGCAGTTACGGGCAATTTGACGAGCAGTACTTC.

This clonotype was observed at least ten times. The genes are TRBV20-1 and TRBJ2-5; D ambiguous. CDR1 and CDR2 from the germline V gene are DFQATT and SNEGSKA (reference sequence). V was pared by 0 bases and J by 4 bases, with 15 bases between. The CDR3 has 15 amino acids. CDR3 sequence: CSAREVAPLSETQYF. The DNA of the CDR3 is TGCAGTGCTAGAGAGGTAGCCCCGCTCTCAGAGACCCAGTACTTC.

This clonotype was recorded at least ten times. The chain carries TRBV29-1 and TRBJ2-5; TRBD1 aligns across 8 bases. This CDR3 region has 11 residues. Germline V lookup: CDR1 SQVTM, CDR2 ANQGSEA. CDR3 nucleotides: TGCGGTAGCACAACAGGGGGAGCCCAGTACTTC. Translated: CGSTTGGAQYF.

At least ten counts were recorded for this clonotype. The rearrangement joins TRBV7-6 to TRBJ2-5; 8 positions agree with TRBD1. J was trimmed by 4 bases and V by 4 bases; bases with no gene match: 8. This CDR3 has 15 amino acids. Germline CDR1 is SGHVS and CDR2 is FNYEAQ. CDR3 amino acids: CASSSPGGRLETQYF. The CDR3 DNA sequence: TGTGCCAGCAGCTCACCAGGGGGCAGGTTAGAGACCCAGTACTTC.